The rows below give T cell receptor beta chains drawn from one sample of a study of blood T cell repertoires in COVID-19. The table came from immunoSEQ multiplex PCR; TCRdb's copy has only in-frame clones and leaves some out. The sample includes roughly 60,000 clones, over 75% of them seen just once. Sequencing was performed on peripheral blood. All receptors derive from a man older than 75 with acute or convalescent COVID-19. Each CDR3 is given with its conserved first and last residue. The order of the fields is D gene, J gene, clone size, V gene, CDR3 protein, CDR3 DNA. The D gene is left open where the match is weak. A row's size may be missing; if present it is once, few, many or a size class.

D: NA
J: TRBJ1-6
size: NA
V: TRBV7-9
CDR3: CATGQGDSPLHF
DNA: TGTGCCACGGGACAAGGGGATTCACCCCTCCACTTT

D: TRBD1
J: TRBJ2-7
size: NA
V: TRBV18
CDR3: CASRTGGDEQYF
DNA: TGTGCCAGCCGGACAGGGGGCGACGAGCAGTACTTC

D: TRBD1
J: TRBJ1-1
size: NA
V: TRBV12-5
CDR3: CASGLVQGQGIFDTEAFF
DNA: TGTGCTAGTGGTTTGGTACAAGGACAGGGGATATTTGACACTGAAGCTTTCTTT

D: NA
J: TRBJ1-2
size: NA
V: TRBV6-2/TRBV6-3
CDR3: CASSPRGGANYGYTF
DNA: TGTGCCAGCAGCCCCCGGGGGGGCGCTAACTATGGCTACACCTTC

D: NA
J: TRBJ2-2
size: NA
V: TRBV18
CDR3: CASSPLTVNTGELFF
DNA: TGTGCCAGCTCACCCTTGACAGTTAACACCGGGGAGCTGTTTTTT

D: NA
J: TRBJ1-1
size: NA
V: TRBV19
CDR3: CASSSGREFTEAFF
DNA: TGTGCCAGTAGTAGCGGGCGCGAATTCACTGAAGCTTTCTTT

D: NA
J: TRBJ1-3
size: many
V: TRBV5-1
CDR3: CASSTGIPGNTIYF
DNA: TGCGCCAGCAGCACCGGGATACCGGGAAACACCATATATTTT

D: NA
J: TRBJ1-2
size: NA
V: TRBV5-1
CDR3: CASSLKQDLGYTF
DNA: TGCGCCAGCAGCTTGAAACAGGACCTCGGCTACACCTTC

D: TRBD2
J: TRBJ2-3
size: NA
V: TRBV5-1
CDR3: CASSLTGTSGTDTQYF
DNA: TGCGCCAGCAGCCTAACCGGGACTAGCGGCACAGATACGCAGTATTTT

D: TRBD1
J: TRBJ2-1
size: NA
V: TRBV3-1/TRBV3-2
CDR3: CASSQRGGQGHNEQFF
DNA: TGTGCCAGCAGCCAAAGGGGGGGACAGGGTCACAATGAGCAGTTCTTC

D: TRBD2
J: TRBJ2-1
size: NA
V: TRBV5-5
CDR3: CASSPLAGSGNEQFF
DNA: TGTGCCAGCAGCCCACTAGCGGGGTCAGGGAATGAGCAGTTCTTC

D: TRBD1
J: TRBJ2-2
size: NA
V: TRBV10-1
CDR3: CASKGQSNTGELFF
DNA: TGCGCCAGCAAGGGACAGAGCAACACCGGGGAGCTGTTTTTT

D: NA
J: TRBJ1-1
size: NA
V: TRBV19
CDR3: CASSSGLMNTEAFF
DNA: TGTGCCAGTAGTAGCGGGCTGATGAACACTGAAGCTTTCTTT

D: TRBD1
J: TRBJ1-4
size: NA
V: TRBV19
CDR3: CASSGDRFEKLFF
DNA: TGTGCCAGTAGTGGGGACAGATTCGAAAAACTGTTTTTT

D: NA
J: TRBJ2-7
size: NA
V: TRBV3-1/TRBV3-2
CDR3: CASSGRGAHYEQYF
DNA: TGTGCCAGCAGTGGGAGGGGGGCCCACTACGAGCAGTACTTC

D: NA
J: TRBJ2-5
size: once
V: TRBV6-2/TRBV6-3
CDR3: CASSRRIQETQYF
DNA: TGTGCCAGCAGTCGCAGGATCCAAGAGACCCAGTACTTC

D: NA
J: TRBJ1-3
size: NA
V: TRBV19
CDR3: CASMGTRDSGNTIYF
DNA: TGTGCCAGTATGGGAACGAGGGACTCTGGAAACACCATATATTTT